The subject of this entry is one T cell receptor beta chain. Its cognate antigen is unknown. Measured with immunoSEQ multiplex PCR; TCRdb has only the in-frame clones, and not every one. The table has about 34,000 clones, roughly three quarters seen once. The V and J ends lost 0 bases and 4 bases, in that order; junction bases with no gene match: 11. Germline values: CDR1 MGHRA, CDR2 YSYEKL. The CDR3 is made up of 17 amino acids. These data belong to a study of cytotoxic CD8 clonotypes in ibrutinib-treated CLL. As for the study in general: Partial response was seen in approximately 25 patients and complete response in 2; after median around 5.5 years, approximately 14 stayed remitted, roughly twelve progressed. Sample averages reached 260,000 or so productive templates and 94,082 productive rearrangements.

Points from the study as a whole: Clonality went up at ibrutinib response and then declined back toward baseline at progression. The clonality rise at ibrutinib response reflected private clonotype expansion.

The rearrangement links TRBV4-1 to TRBJ2-7, with 8 bases that match TRBD2. This receptor was obtained from a human donor with chronic lymphocytic leukemia. The specimen was PBMCs, collected before ibrutinib treatment. CDR3 residues: CASSQEVGGGTIYEQYF. The CDR3 DNA is TGCGCCAGCAGCCAAGAAGTCGGCGGGGGGACGATTTACGAGCAGTACTTC.